This record concerns one T cell receptor beta chain sequence. Its antigen is not known. V was trimmed by 0 bases and J by 0 bases, leaving 10 bases between them. CDR1 and CDR2 from the germline V gene are SGDLS and YYNGEE. The CDR3 spans 15 residues. The entry originates in a study of cytomegalovirus exposure and HLA in healthy donors. Study results and caveats: TCR sequences were mostly rare, though some public TCRs occurred in many donors.

The assay was immunoSEQ multiplex PCR, and TCRdb's table has in-frame clones only and misses some. The sample holds 59,000 or so clones, about 91% seen once. The V gene is TRBV9, the J gene TRBJ2-7; tentative D call: TRBD2 (5 bases). The sample was PBMCs. This TCR derives from a woman aged 18-29 years in good health and CMV-seronegative. CDR3 sequence reads: CASSVGGENSYEQYF. For the CDR3, the DNA is TGTGCCAGCAGCGTAGGGGGAGAAAACTCCTACGAGCAGTACTTC.